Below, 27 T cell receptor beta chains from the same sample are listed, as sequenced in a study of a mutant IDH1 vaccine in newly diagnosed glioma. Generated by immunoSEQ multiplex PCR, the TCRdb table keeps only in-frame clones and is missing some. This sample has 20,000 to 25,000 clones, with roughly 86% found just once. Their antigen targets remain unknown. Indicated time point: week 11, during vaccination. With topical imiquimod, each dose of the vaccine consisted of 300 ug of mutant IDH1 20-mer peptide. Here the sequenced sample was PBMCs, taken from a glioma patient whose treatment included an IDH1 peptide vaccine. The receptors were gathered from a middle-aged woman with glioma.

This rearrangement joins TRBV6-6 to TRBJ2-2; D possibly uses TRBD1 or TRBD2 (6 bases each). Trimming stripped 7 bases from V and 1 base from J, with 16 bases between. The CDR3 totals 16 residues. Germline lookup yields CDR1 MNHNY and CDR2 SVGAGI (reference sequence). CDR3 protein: CASNGGPQKNTGELFF. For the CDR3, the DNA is TGTGCCAGCAATGGGGGGCCTCAAAAGAACACCGGGGAGCTGTTTTTT.

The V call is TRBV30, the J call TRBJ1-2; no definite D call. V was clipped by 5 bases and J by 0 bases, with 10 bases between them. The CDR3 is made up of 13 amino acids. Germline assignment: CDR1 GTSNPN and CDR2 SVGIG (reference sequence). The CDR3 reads CAWEETPNYGYTF. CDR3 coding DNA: TGTGCCTGGGAGGAGACACCTAACTATGGCTACACCTTC.

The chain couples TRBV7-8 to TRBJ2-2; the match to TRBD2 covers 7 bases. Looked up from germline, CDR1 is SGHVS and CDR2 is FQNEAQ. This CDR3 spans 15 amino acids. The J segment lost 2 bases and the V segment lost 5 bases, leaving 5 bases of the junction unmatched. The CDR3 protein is CASSPREGNTGELFF. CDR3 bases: TGTGCCAGCAGCCCAAGGGAGGGTAACACCGGGGAGCTGTTTTTT.

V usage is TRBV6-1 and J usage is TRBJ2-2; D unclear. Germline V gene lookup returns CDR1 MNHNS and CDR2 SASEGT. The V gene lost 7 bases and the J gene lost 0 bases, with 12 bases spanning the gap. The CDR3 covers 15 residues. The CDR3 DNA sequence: TGTGCCAGCATGGCCCTTAGTCCGAACACCGGGGAGCTGTTTTTT. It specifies CASMALSPNTGELFF.

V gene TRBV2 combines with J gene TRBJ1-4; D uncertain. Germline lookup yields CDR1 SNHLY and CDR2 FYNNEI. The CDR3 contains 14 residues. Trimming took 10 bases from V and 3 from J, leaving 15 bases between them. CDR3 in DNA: TGTGCCACCCAGGTCGGAGGGCCTAATGAAAAACTGTTTTTT. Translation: CATQVGGPNEKLFF.

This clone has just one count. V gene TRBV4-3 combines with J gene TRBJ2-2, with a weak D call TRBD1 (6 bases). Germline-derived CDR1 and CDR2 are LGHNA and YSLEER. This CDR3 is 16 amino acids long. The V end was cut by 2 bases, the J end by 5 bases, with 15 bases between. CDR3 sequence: CASSQFGRGRTGELFF. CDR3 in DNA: TGCGCCAGCAGCCAATTCGGCAGGGGAAGGACCGGGGAGCTGTTTTTT.

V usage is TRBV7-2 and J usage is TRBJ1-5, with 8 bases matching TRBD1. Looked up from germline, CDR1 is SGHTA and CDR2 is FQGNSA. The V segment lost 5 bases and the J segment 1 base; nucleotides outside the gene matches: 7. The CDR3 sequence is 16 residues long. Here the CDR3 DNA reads TGTGCCAGCAGCACAACAGGGGGACCAAGCAATCAGCCCCAGCATTTT. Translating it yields CASSTTGGPSNQPQHF.

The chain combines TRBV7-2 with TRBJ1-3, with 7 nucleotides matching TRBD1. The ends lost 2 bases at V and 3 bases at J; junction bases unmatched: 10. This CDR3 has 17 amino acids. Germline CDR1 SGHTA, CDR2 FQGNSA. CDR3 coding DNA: TGTGCCAGCAGCTTAAGCCTAGAGGGGGCACGTGGAAACACCATATATTTT. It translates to CASSLSLEGARGNTIYF.

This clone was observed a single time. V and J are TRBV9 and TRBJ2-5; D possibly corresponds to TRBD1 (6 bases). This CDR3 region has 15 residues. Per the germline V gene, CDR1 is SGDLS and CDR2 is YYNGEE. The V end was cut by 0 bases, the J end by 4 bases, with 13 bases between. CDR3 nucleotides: TGTGCCAGCAGCGTAGGGACAGCGACCGGAGAGACCCAGTACTTC. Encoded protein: CASSVGTATGETQYF.

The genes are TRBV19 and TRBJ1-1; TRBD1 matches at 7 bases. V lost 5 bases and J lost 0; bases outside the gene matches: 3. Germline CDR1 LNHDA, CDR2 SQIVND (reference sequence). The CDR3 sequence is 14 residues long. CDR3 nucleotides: TGTGCCAGTAGTGCGGGACAGATGAACACTGAAGCTTTCTTT. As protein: CASSAGQMNTEAFF. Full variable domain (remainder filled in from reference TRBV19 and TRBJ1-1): DGGITQSPKYLFRKEGQNVTLSCEQNLNHDAMYWYRQDPGQGLRLIYYSQIVNDFQKGDIAEGYSVSREKKESFPLTVTSAQKNPTAFYLCASSAGQMNTEAFFGQGTRLTVV.

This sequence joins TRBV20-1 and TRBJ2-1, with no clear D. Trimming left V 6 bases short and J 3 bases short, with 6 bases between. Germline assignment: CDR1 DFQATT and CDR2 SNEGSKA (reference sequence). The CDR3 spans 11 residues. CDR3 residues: CSAPGYNEQFF. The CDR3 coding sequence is TGCAGTGCCCCAGGCTACAATGAGCAGTTCTTC.

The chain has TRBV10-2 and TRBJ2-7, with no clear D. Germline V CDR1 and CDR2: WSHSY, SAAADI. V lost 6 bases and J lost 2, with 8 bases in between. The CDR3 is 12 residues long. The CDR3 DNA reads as TGCGCCAGCAGCGACCAAGCCTACGAGCAGTACTTC. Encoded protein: CASSDQAYEQYF.

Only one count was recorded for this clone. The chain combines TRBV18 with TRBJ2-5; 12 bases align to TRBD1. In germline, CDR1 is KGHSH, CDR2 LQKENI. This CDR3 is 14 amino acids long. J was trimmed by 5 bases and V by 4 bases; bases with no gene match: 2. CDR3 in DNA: TGTGCCAGCTCACTGGGGACAGGGGGCGAGACCCAGTACTTC. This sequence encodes CASSLGTGGETQYF.

DNA for the CDR3: TGCGCCAGCAGCACCAGCGGGGCCAATCTCCCAGTGGCCCAGTACTTC. Residues: CASSTSGANLPVAQYF. The V and J genes are TRBV5-1 and TRBJ2-5, with 7 bases matching TRBD2. V lost 4 bases to trimming and J lost 9 bases; unmatched junction nucleotides: 18. Germline V gives CDR1 SGHRS, CDR2 YFSETQ. There are 16 residues in the CDR3.

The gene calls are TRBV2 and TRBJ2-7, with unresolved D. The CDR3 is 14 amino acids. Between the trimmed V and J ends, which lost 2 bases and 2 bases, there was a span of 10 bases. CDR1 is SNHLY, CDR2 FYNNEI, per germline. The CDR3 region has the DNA TGTGCCAGCAGTGAACTGCTAGGGACCTACGAGCAGTACTTC. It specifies CASSELLGTYEQYF.

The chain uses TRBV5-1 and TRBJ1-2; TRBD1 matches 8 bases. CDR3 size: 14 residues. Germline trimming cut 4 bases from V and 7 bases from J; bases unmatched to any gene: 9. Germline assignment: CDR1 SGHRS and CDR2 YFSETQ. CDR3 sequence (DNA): TGCGCCAGCAGCCCGGGACAGGCCGGAGGTGGCTACACCTTC. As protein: CASSPGQAGGGYTF.

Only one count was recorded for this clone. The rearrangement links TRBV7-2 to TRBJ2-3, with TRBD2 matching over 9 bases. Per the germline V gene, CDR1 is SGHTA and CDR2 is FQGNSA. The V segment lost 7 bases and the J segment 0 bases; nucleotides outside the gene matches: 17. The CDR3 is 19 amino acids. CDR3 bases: TGTGCCAGCACCCTTCGGTCGGTAGCGGGAGCCCCGAGCACAGATACGCAGTATTTT. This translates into CASTLRSVAGAPSTDTQYF. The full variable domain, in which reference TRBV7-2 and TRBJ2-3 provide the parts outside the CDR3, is GAGVSQSPSNKVTEKGKDVELRCDPISGHTALYWYRQSLGQGLEFLIYFQGNSAPDKSGLPSDRFSAERTGGSVSTLTIQRTQQEDSAVYLCASTLRSVAGAPSTDTQYFGPGTRLTVL.

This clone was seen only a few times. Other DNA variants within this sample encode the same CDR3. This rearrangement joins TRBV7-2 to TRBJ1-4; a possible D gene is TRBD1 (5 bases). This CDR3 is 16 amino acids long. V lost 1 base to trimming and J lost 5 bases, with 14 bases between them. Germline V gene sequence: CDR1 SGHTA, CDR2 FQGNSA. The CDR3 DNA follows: TGTGCCAGCAGCTTAGGGGTTTCAGGGACCAATGAAAAACTGTTTTTT. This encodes CASSLGVSGTNEKLFF.

DNA of the CDR3: TGTGCCAGCAGCTTAGGGGCAGGGAACACTGAAGCTTTCTTT. Its protein is CASSLGAGNTEAFF. This chain connects TRBV7-2 to TRBJ1-1; no reliable D call. V lost 1 base and J lost 1, with 7 bases in between. CDR1 is SGHTA, CDR2 FQGNSA, per germline. The CDR3 consists of 14 residues.

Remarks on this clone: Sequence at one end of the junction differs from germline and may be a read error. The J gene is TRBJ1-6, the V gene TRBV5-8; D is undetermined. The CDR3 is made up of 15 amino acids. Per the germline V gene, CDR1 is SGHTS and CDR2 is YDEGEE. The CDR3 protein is CASSSKDGFKTNPQF. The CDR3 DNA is TGTGCCAGCAGCTCGAAGGACGGTTTCAAGACGAATCCCCAATTT.

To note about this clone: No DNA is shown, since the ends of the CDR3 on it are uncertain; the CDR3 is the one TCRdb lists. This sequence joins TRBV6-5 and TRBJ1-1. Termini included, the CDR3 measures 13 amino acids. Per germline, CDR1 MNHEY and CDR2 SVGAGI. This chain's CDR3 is CASSSSTGIEAFF.

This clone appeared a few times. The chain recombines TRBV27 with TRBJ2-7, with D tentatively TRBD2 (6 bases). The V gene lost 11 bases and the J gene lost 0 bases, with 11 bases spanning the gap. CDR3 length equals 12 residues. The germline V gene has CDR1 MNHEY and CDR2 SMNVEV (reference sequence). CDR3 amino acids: CACPGSSYEQYF. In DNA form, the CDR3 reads TGTGCCTGCCCCGGGAGCTCCTACGAGCAGTACTTC.

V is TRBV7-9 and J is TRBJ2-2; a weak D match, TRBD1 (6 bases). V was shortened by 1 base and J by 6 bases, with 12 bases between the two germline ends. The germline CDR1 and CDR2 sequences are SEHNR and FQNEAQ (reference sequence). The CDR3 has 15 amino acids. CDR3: CASSLVRGEAGELFF. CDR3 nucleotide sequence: TGTGCCAGCAGCTTAGTCAGGGGTGAGGCCGGGGAGCTGTTTTTT.

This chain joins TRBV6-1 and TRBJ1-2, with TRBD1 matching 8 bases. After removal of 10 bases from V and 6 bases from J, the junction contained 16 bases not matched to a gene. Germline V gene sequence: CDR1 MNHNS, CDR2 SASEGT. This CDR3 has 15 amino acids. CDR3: CATNPQSQGVHGYTF. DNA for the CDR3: TGTGCCACCAATCCCCAATCACAGGGGGTTCATGGCTACACCTTC.

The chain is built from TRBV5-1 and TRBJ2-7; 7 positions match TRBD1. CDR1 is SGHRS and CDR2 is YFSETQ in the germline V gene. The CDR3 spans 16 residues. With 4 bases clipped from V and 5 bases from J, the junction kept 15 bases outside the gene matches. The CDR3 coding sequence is TGCGCCAGCAGCCCCGGTGACAGGGTGGATGCTCACGAGCAGTACTTC. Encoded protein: CASSPGDRVDAHEQYF.

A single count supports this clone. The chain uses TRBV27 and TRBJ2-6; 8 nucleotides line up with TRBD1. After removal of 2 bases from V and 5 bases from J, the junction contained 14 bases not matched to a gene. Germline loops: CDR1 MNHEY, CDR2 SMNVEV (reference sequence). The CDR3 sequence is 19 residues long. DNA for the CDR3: TGTGCCAGCAGTTTAAAGGGGACAGGCCAATGGTCCCGGGCCAACGTCCTGACTTTC. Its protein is CASSLKGTGQWSRANVLTF.

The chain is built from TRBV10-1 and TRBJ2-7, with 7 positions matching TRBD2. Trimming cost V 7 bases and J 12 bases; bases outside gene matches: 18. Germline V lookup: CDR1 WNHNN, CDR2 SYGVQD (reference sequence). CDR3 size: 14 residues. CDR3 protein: CASTEPRLARPAYF. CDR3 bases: TGCGCCAGCACCGAACCCCGACTAGCTCGGCCCGCGTACTTC.